Sequencing of this TCR beta chain was carried out in a study of identical twins. TCRdb processed the 5' RACE reads anew with MiXCR; each CDR3 protein has one entry. The sample shows 690,000 or so distinct CDR3 sequences, 6.1% of them seen only once. As regards this clonotype: The antigen is unknown.

Study-wide results and limits: Whereas memory repertoires showed no such difference, abundant cord blood beta clonotypes carried fewer insertions.

The sample taken for sequencing was naive T cells sorted from blood. This sequence was found in a man younger than 35 in good health.

The CDR3 sequence: CASSQARAPGRELFF. For the CDR3, the DNA is TGTGCCAGCAGCCAAGCACGGGCTCCTGGCCGGGAGCTGTTTTTT. The V gene is TRBV3-1, the J gene TRBJ2-2; D not resolved. V was clipped by 1 base and J by 9 bases, with 15 bases between them. The CDR3 covers 15 residues. Per the germline V gene, CDR1 is LGHDT and CDR2 is YNNKEL (reference sequence).